A single sample is the source of the 12 T cell receptor beta chains below, sequenced in a study of beta chain features in type 1 diabetes. All of the isolated RNA was reverse transcribed, so expressed TCRB transcripts were sequenced. Sequenced by immunoSEQ multiplex PCR; TCRdb stores in-frame clones only, minus some. The table shows fewer than 900,000 clones, with 15% to 20% occurring only once. Sequencing was done on a sample of naive CD4+ T cells from blood. Every receptor here comes from a woman between 18 and 29 years old in good health.

This chain joins TRBV19 and TRBJ2-7; the match to TRBD1 covers 9 bases. The CDR3 is 15 residues long. J was trimmed by 3 bases and V by 2 bases; bases with no gene match: 5. Germline CDR1 reads LNHDA; CDR2 reads SQIVND (reference sequence). CDR3 amino acids: CASSISQGQGYEQYF. DNA for the CDR3: TGTGCCAGTAGTATATCCCAGGGACAGGGCTACGAGCAGTACTTC. Filled out from reference TRBV19 and TRBJ2-7, the complete variable domain reads DGGITQSPKYLFRKEGQNVTLSCEQNLNHDAMYWYRQDPGQGLRLIYYSQIVNDFQKGDIAEGYSVSREKKESFPLTVTSAQKNPTAFYLCASSISQGQGYEQYFGPGTRLTVT.

This clone has only a few counts. This sequence joins TRBV29-1 and TRBJ2-5; D is tentatively TRBD1 or TRBD2 (5 bases each). The CDR3 is made up of 15 amino acids. Trimming removed 6 bases from V and 0 bases from J, with 17 bases in between. CDR1 and CDR2 from the germline V gene are SQVTM and ANQGSEA. The DNA for the CDR3 is TGCAGCGTGGTGCCGGGACCGACGTACCAAGAGACCCAGTACTTC. This translates into CSVVPGPTYQETQYF.

The V gene is TRBV7-3, the J gene TRBJ2-1, with D unclear. Trimming took 2 bases from V and 9 from J, leaving 14 bases between them. The germline V gene encodes CDR1 SGHTA and CDR2 FQGTGA. The CDR3 runs 14 residues. CDR3 sequence (DNA): TGTGCCAGCAGCTTAGGGGTTATACGTAGTGAGCAGTTCTTC. It translates to CASSLGVIRSEQFF.

The V call is TRBV7-2, the J call TRBJ2-4; a weak D match, TRBD2 (5 bases). The CDR3 length is 14 residues. V lost 5 bases, J lost 8 bases, and 16 bases lay in between. From germline, CDR1 is SGHTA and CDR2 FQGNSA. The CDR3: CASSIPTEGDIQYF. CDR3 DNA sequence: TGTGCCAGCAGCATCCCGACCGAGGGCGACATTCAGTACTTC.

The chain joins TRBV7-9 to TRBJ2-1; 8 positions agree with TRBD1. From germline, CDR1 is SEHNR and CDR2 FQNEAQ (reference sequence). The junction had 7 bases not matched to a gene; V was cut back by 5 bases and J by 4 bases. The CDR3 length is 15 residues. CDR3 in amino acids: CASSQGQANYNEQFF. CDR3 nucleotides: TGTGCCAGCAGCCAGGGACAGGCGAATTACAATGAGCAGTTCTTC.

The chain carries TRBV6-6 and TRBJ2-4, with D uncertain. Germline V lookup: CDR1 MNHNY, CDR2 SVGAGI (reference sequence). CDR3 length equals 14 residues. The germline V and J ends were trimmed by 3 bases and 0 bases, with 6 bases remaining between them. The CDR3 DNA reads as TGTGCCAGCAGTTATATGGGAGCCAAAAACATTCAGTACTTC. Translating gives CASSYMGAKNIQYF.

This clone turned up a few times. The V call is TRBV28, the J call TRBJ2-5, with TRBD1 matching over 8 bases. The CDR3 is 14 amino acids. Germline CDR1 is MDHEN and CDR2 is SYDVKM. V lost 3 bases and J lost 3; bases outside the gene matches: 3. The CDR3 DNA sequence: TGTGCCAGCAGTTTCCTGGACAGGGAAGAGACCCAGTACTTC. Protein: CASSFLDREETQYF. The full variable domain, in which reference TRBV28 and TRBJ2-5 provide the parts outside the CDR3, is DVKVTQSSRYLVKRTGEKVFLECVQDMDHENMFWYRQDPGLGLRLIYFSYDVKMKEKGDIPEGYSVSREKKERFSLILESASTNQTSMYLCASSFLDREETQYFGPGTRLLVL.

This clone was recorded many times. This chain links TRBV2 with TRBJ2-1; TRBD2 agrees at 7 bases. Trimming removed 4 bases from V and 2 bases from J; junction bases left unmatched: 8. The V gene's germline CDR1 is SNHLY and CDR2 FYNNEI. The CDR3 runs 16 residues. CDR3 sequence: CASSGSLAEPYNEQFF. CDR3 in DNA: TGTGCCAGCAGTGGAAGTCTAGCGGAGCCCTACAATGAGCAGTTCTTC.

The V call is TRBV15, the J call TRBJ2-4; 7 nucleotides line up with TRBD2. The ends lost 0 bases at V and 0 bases at J; junction bases unmatched: 5. The length of the CDR3 is 17 residues. Germline CDR1 reads LNHNV; CDR2 reads YYDKDF (reference sequence). The CDR3 reads CATSRDRGRAAKNIQYF. In DNA, the CDR3 is TGTGCCACCAGCAGAGATCGAGGGAGGGCAGCCAAAAACATTCAGTACTTC.

In this sample, this clone turned up a few times. The V call is TRBV18, the J call TRBJ2-7; D gene ambiguous. The CDR3 is made up of 14 amino acids. CDR1 is KGHSH, CDR2 LQKENI, per germline. The V end was cut by 4 bases, the J end by 3 bases, with 13 bases between. As DNA, the CDR3 is TGTGCCAGCTCACATTCTGCTACGCGCTACGAGCAGTACTTC. It is translated as CASSHSATRYEQYF.

The chain couples TRBV2 to TRBJ2-7, with D uncertain. This CDR3 comprises 14 residues. The germline V gene has CDR1 SNHLY and CDR2 FYNNEI. Deletions cut 8 bases from V and 1 base from J, with 15 bases between. In nucleotides, the CDR3 is TGTGCCAGCCAACTAAACTCGAAATCCTACGAGCAGTACTTC. This sequence encodes CASQLNSKSYEQYF.

This clone showed up just a few times. At one end the junction does not follow the germline gene, possibly because of a read error. V and J are TRBV28 and TRBJ2-5; D call uncertain. This CDR3 is 13 amino acids long. Germline V gene sequence: CDR1 MDHEN, CDR2 SYDVKM. The CDR3 region has the DNA TGTGCCAGCAGATTATCAACCCCAGAGACCCAGTACTTC. Residues: CASRLSTPETQYF. The whole variable domain, remainder taken from reference TRBV28 and TRBJ2-5, is DVKVTQSSRYLVKRTGEKVFLECVQDMDHENMFWYRQDPGLGLRLIYFSYDVKMKEKGDIPEGYSVSREKKERFSLILESASTNQTSMYLCASRLSTPETQYFGPGTRLLVL.